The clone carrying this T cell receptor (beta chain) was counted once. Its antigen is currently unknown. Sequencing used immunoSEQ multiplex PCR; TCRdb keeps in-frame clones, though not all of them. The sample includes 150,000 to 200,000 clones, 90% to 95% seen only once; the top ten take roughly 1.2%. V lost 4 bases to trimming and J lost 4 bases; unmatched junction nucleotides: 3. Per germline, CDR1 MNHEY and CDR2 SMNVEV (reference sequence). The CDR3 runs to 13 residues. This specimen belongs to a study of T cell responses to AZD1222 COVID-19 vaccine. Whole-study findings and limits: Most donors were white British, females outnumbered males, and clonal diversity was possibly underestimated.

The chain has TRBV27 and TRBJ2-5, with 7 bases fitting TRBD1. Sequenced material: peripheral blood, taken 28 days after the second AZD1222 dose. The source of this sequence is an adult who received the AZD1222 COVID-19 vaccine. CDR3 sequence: CASSWDSGETQYF. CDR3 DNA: TGTGCCAGCAGTTGGGACAGTGGAGAGACCCAGTACTTC.